This TCR beta chain emerged from a study of cytomegalovirus exposure and HLA in healthy donors (dated by TCRdb to about 2017). Some background on the complete study: According to an earlier analysis of 587 of the donors, 200 million or so T cells yielded 90 million to 140 million unique TCR beta sequences and about 300 Gb of sequence data. To predict cytomegalovirus infection status, the study combined high-throughput TCR immunosequencing, statistical association of individual TCRs with disease status, and machine learning. Donor age, sex, ethnicity and CMV serostatus were compiled alongside the repertoire data. In a later analysis, previously published TCR beta repertoires from 666 donors were re-analyzed and high-resolution HLA genotyping was added so that TCR occurrence patterns could be studied. The study was designed to test whether signatures of past pathogen exposure could be identified by cataloging public T cell receptors. Across 300 to 500 genotyped donors of the cohort, an average of roughly 230,000 unique TCR beta nucleotide sequences per donor were sequenced, and 15% to 20% of those sequences were non-productive. An early release covering roughly 640 HLA-typed donors comprised around 300 gigabases of sequencing data and roughly 85 million unique TCR sequences. All discovery cohort repertoires had been generated using a single sequencing platform. The number of typed donors differed by locus: about 620-640 for A, B, C, DRB1 and DQB1; 500 to 550 for DQA1; fewer than 610 for DPA1; and about 450 for DPB1. HLA typing covered class I and class II loci at four-digit resolution. A later genetic analysis used genome-wide SNP genotypes for about 55% of the 666 donors, treating that subset as a discovery cohort. In addition to the first cohort of 666 subjects, a separate validation cohort of approximately 130 different subjects was used. An earlier analysis of 587 of the donors used high-throughput TCR beta sequencing to judge whether each TCR beta V gene segment behaved as functional or pseudogenic. Among the approximately 430 genotyped donors, 75% to 90% belonged to the genetic ancestry cluster associated with self-reported Caucasian donors. Rather than using new phenotypic data, the later analysis identified candidate immune exposures from TCR beta sequences and from how often those sequences occurred across donors. Roughly 5 DR-DQ haplotypes were treated as single units for association and clustering because of strong linkage in the cohort. The study used immunosequencing to profile the T cell repertoires of 666 subjects and linked those repertoires to cytomegalovirus serostatus. The full study reports these points: For the cohort, immune exposure information was limited to CMV serostatus. A later analysis associated 16,951 TCR beta sequences with specific HLA alleles at a false discovery rate of 0.05. Roughly uniform sequencing depth across donors was assumed in presence/absence analyses, although this assumption may not hold. The authors suggested that the approach could potentially be generalized to other disease states and immunological phenotypes. The classifier was reported to diagnose cytomegalovirus status with high specificity and sensitivity in both the original and validation cohorts. Assigning TCR associations to individual alleles was difficult when HLA alleles, especially DR and DQ, strongly co-occurred. This cohort had only TCR beta chains sequenced, and the lack of alpha or paired-chain data limited which features could be detected. Some IMGT-functional V segments, including TRBV6-2 and TRBV6-3, could not be distinguished by the 87-base-pair reads and were therefore excluded. In a later analysis, most CMV-associated TCR beta chains were found to appear HLA-restricted, with HLA associations seemingly driven largely by CMV exposure. Across donors, most TCR sequences were observed very rarely, whereas some public TCRs were present in many individuals. Because counts were too low, more than 15 rarely observed V segments, including chromosome 9 orphons, were excluded from the earlier analysis of roughly 580 of the donors. According to a later analysis, TCR association rates differed among HLA loci, with DRB1 alleles showing the most associated TCRs and HLA-C alleles showing the fewest. Because HLA typing was unavailable for some donors at each locus, only the typed subset was used in association tests. A total of 150 or so TCR beta chains were listed by the study as associated with cytomegalovirus. A cluster of highly shared sequence variants was judged likely to represent a technical artifact of the sequencing pipeline. According to a later genetic analysis, donors in an Asian-associated ancestry cluster had fewer N-insertions in productive TCRs than the approximately 670-donor mean. Linkage disequilibrium might explain the correlated functional status among segregating V segments, but an unknown experimental factor could not be ruled out. According to a later analysis, parvovirus B19, influenza, CMV and Epstein-Barr virus appeared linked to several top co-occurrence clusters. In an earlier analysis of fewer than 700 of the donors, most TCR beta V segments appeared in productive rearrangements about 90% or about 30% of the time, broadly matching IMGT annotations. An association between a missense DCLRE1C variant and V-gene and J-gene trimming of TCR beta chains was found in a later genetic analysis and replicated in an independent cohort. A few of the identified cytomegalovirus-associated TCR beta chains were confirmed in vitro to be specific for cytomegalovirus antigens. In a later analysis, HLA-associated TCR beta chains were found to be more clonally expanded and to have lower generation probabilities than equally common non-associated chains. A further reported finding was that TCR beta sequences accurately predicted the HLA-A and HLA-B alleles for most subjects in the first cohort.

The cohort comprised 670 or so healthy bone marrow donors. At the time of sampling, all cohort members were nominally healthy, though unrecorded immune exposures were likely present. Of the 700 or so cohort members, approximately 300 had a positive CMV serostatus and 350 to 450 had a negative one, while no CMV serostatus was recorded for the donor. Each donor provided a peripheral blood sample, and peripheral blood mononuclear cells were used for TCR beta sequencing. The Qiagen DNeasy Blood Extraction Kit was used to extract genomic DNA from the blood cell samples. Library prep was done by the immunoSEQ multiplex PCR assay. For the multiplex PCR, a mixture combining 60 forward primers for TCR Vbeta segments and 13 reverse primers for TCR Jbeta segments was used. The CDR3 region of rearranged TCR beta genes was amplified from genomic DNA with a multiplex PCR assay. The amplified TCR beta libraries were sequenced on the Illumina HiSeq System as 87-base-pair reads. In the original analysis: A later analysis tallied tens of millions of unique TCR beta chains across the 660 or so repertoires, and approximately 9.9 million of those chains were shared by two or more donors. Raw reads were error-corrected and collapsed into unique sequences with a nearest-neighbor algorithm that merged closely related sequences to remove PCR and sequencing errors. Alignment of CDR3 sequences to IMGT reference sequences was used to assign V, D and J gene segments. For a sequence to be retained, a match of at least six nucleotides to both a V gene segment and a J gene segment was required. Rearrangements were classified as productive when the CDR3 lacked stop codons and remained in frame with V and J, and all other rearrangements were classified as non-productive. CDR3 was defined according to IMGT convention as the region running from the second conserved V-encoded cysteine to the conserved J-encoded phenylalanine. Sequences without an unambiguous match to a single V gene segment were excluded from the earlier analysis of a few hundred of the donors. In an earlier analysis of about 590 of the donors, a V segment was called functional when productive rearrangements were above 56.7%, and segregating when the standard deviation between donors exceeded 5%. A statistical classification framework was built to diagnose cytomegalovirus status from the catalog of TCR beta chain sequences. V and J gene assignment, in a later analysis, came from comparing TCR nucleotide sequences with IMGT/GENE-DB human TR gene sequences. A later analysis assigned CDR3 sequences and most-parsimonious VDJ recombination scenarios with the TCRdist pipeline. A later analysis defined each TCR beta chain by its CDR3 amino acid sequence plus V-gene family, and excluded reads lacking a unique V-gene family. As a way to deal with suspected cross-contamination and a sequencing artifact, a later analysis dropped nearly 600 nucleotide sequences that were highly shared and had low generation probability. In a later analysis, a clonal expansion index for each public chain was calculated from normalized within-repertoire ranks of inferred template counts. A later analysis computed generation probabilities with a VDJ recombination model fitted to out-of-frame rearrangements, and checked the results against IGoR. Hypergeometric tests were used in a later analysis to score TCR-TCR, TCR-HLA and TCR-CMV co-occurrence, with a repertoire-size bias correction applied to the TCR pairs. In a later analysis, false discovery rates were estimated by permuting HLA or CMV assignments 20 times. A later analysis grouped co-occurring TCRs with DBSCAN, adding TCRdist sequence similarity when clustering within HLA-allele-positive subsets. Repertoires with fewer than 30,000 or more than 120,000 public chains were left out of co-occurrence clustering, as were four to six repertoires with anomalous nucleotide sharing. TCRdb mirrors the immuneACCESS table, restricted to in-frame sequences. Some clones are absent from its copies; in checked studies, under half trace to an unresolved V gene, and the reason for the others is unknown. Clonal size and the V and J genes are those of that table, whereas D and trimming came from the DNA. This sample comprises more than 90,000 clones, about four fifths of them detected only once. Roughly 8.4% of the sample belongs to the ten largest clones.

This clone appeared a few times. Its antigen specificity is not known. One base away there is no much larger clone; base qualities are not given. Inclusive of the bounding cysteine and phenylalanine, the CDR3 is 16 residues long. The entry retains the CDR3 DNA only, 48 bases that are in frame from base 1. The germline V gene specifies SGHRS as CDR1 and YFSETQ as CDR2. Compared with germline, V lacks 4 bases and J lacks 9 bases; bases without a gene match: 8. The rearrangement joined TRBV5-1 to TRBJ2-1; the junction holds 15 bases that match TRBD2. The sample was PBMCs. The sequence came from a human donor in good health. The DNA reads as follows: TGCGCCAGCAGCGCCGGACTAGCGGGAGGGCGAGGTGAGCAGTTCTTC. Its translation is CASSAGLAGGRGEQFF.